One sample yielded the 17 T cell receptor beta chains listed below, sequenced in a study of blood T cell repertoires in COVID-19. Libraries were prepared by immunoSEQ multiplex PCR; TCRdb keeps only in-frame clonotypes and omits some of them. The table lists about 180,000 clones, 81% of them singletons, with about 12% in the top ten. The source material was peripheral blood. These receptors were obtained from a woman at least 80 years old with COVID-19, enrolled during active disease.

The gene calls are TRBV11-3 and TRBJ2-1, with D perhaps matching TRBD1 (6 bases). The CDR3 sequence is 15 residues long. The germline CDR1 and CDR2 sequences are SGHNT and YENEEA. Trimming pared 0 bases from V and 5 bases from J, leaving 11 bases between. The CDR3 bases are TGTGCCAGCAGCTTAGACTGGACAGCAAACAATGAGCAGTTCTTC. Translating it yields CASSLDWTANNEQFF.

V gene TRBV19 combines with J gene TRBJ2-1; a possible D gene is TRBD1 (6 bases). This CDR3 contains 15 residues. The germline gives CDR1 LNHDA, CDR2 SQIVND (reference sequence). The V and J ends lost 1 base and 5 bases respectively, with 12 bases between them. The DNA of the CDR3 is TGTGCCAGTAGTATAGCACAGGGTATCAACAATGAGCAGTTCTTC. It translates to CASSIAQGINNEQFF.

The chain employs TRBV7-2 and TRBJ1-6; perhaps TRBD1 as D (6 bases). The CDR3 has 13 amino acids. Trimming took 2 bases from V and 10 from J, leaving 9 bases between them. The germline V gene has CDR1 SGHTA and CDR2 FQGNSA. CDR3: CASSLQGSSPLHF. In DNA, the CDR3 is TGTGCCAGCAGCTTACAGGGGTCCTCACCCCTCCACTTT.

The rearrangement links TRBV11-3 to TRBJ2-3; 9 nucleotides match TRBD2. Germline values: CDR1 SGHNT, CDR2 YENEEA. With 5 bases clipped from V and 0 bases from J, the junction kept 3 bases outside the gene matches. The CDR3 has 15 amino acids. The CDR3 DNA reads as TGTGCCAGCAGCGATAGCGGGGGAAGCACAGATACGCAGTATTTT. Translation gives CASSDSGGSTDTQYF.

This sequence joins TRBV7-8 and TRBJ2-7; TRBD2 is a possible D gene (5 bases). Looked up from germline, CDR1 is SGHVS and CDR2 is FQNEAQ. Trimming cost V 4 bases and J 7 bases, with 14 bases left between them. This CDR3 has 13 residues. For the CDR3, the DNA is TGTGCCAGCAGCTCCAGGACTCGATTAGAGCAGTACTTC. Translating it yields CASSSRTRLEQYF.

The gene calls are TRBV7-9 and TRBJ2-1, with 8 bases identical to TRBD1. After removal of 4 bases from V and 1 base from J, the junction contained 12 bases not matched to a gene. The CDR3 is 18 residues long. CDR1 is SEHNR and CDR2 is FQNEAQ in the germline V gene (reference sequence). The CDR3: CASSSPGQATRSYNEQFF. CDR3 nucleotide sequence: TGTGCCAGCAGCTCGCCGGGACAGGCAACGAGATCCTACAATGAGCAGTTCTTC.

This chain links TRBV5-4 with TRBJ1-2; TRBD1 agrees at 7 bases. The V gene end was trimmed by 4 bases and the J gene end by 0 bases; junction bases not matched to a gene: 6. The length of the CDR3 is 15 residues. Germline CDR1 is SGHNT and CDR2 is YYREEE (reference sequence). CDR3 sequence: CASSIYRGANYGYTF. Here the CDR3 DNA reads TGTGCCAGCAGCATATACAGGGGAGCTAACTATGGCTACACCTTC.

As DNA, the CDR3 is TGTGCCAGCAGTTGGGACGGGGGAAACACCGGGGAGCTGTTTTTT. This encodes CASSWDGGNTGELFF. The chain combines TRBV6-6 with TRBJ2-2; a weak D match, TRBD2 (6 bases). This CDR3 is built from 15 residues. V lost 4 bases and J lost 2, with 11 bases in between. CDR1 is MNHNY, CDR2 SVGAGI, per germline (reference sequence).

This clone has a handful of counts. This rearrangement joins TRBV7-8 to TRBJ1-3, with 8 bases matching TRBD1. With V trimmed by 2 bases and J by 4 bases, 7 bases remained unmatched. Germline CDR1 and CDR2: SGHVS and FQNEAQ. The CDR3 is 16 amino acids. The DNA of the CDR3 is TGTGCCAGCAGCTTATGGAGGACAGGGACGGGAAACACCATATATTTT. Translated: CASSLWRTGTGNTIYF.

This chain links TRBV19 with TRBJ1-2; perhaps TRBD1 as D (5 bases). Trimming removed 2 bases at V and 5 bases at J, with 12 bases between. Germline values: CDR1 LNHDA, CDR2 SQIVND (reference sequence). The CDR3 has 14 residues. Here the CDR3 reads CASSIKPGYYGYTF. Here the CDR3 DNA reads TGTGCCAGTAGTATAAAACCAGGGTATTATGGCTACACCTTC. Full variable domain (rest looked up from reference TRBV19 and TRBJ1-2): DGGITQSPKYLFRKEGQNVTLSCEQNLNHDAMYWYRQDPGQGLRLIYYSQIVNDFQKGDIAEGYSVSREKKESFPLTVTSAQKNPTAFYLCASSIKPGYYGYTFGSGTRLTVV.

This clone has a handful of counts. The rearrangement links TRBV2 to TRBJ2-3; 7 bases line up with TRBD2. Germline values: CDR1 SNHLY, CDR2 FYNNEI. V lost 7 bases to trimming and J lost 6 bases; unmatched junction nucleotides: 10. This CDR3 has 14 residues. CDR3 protein: CASKGTTARDTQYF. The CDR3 DNA sequence: TGTGCCAGCAAGGGGACTACAGCTAGGGATACGCAGTATTTT.

This chain connects TRBV24-1 to TRBJ2-5, with TRBD1 as a possible D gene (6 bases). The germline V gene encodes CDR1 KGHDR and CDR2 SFDVKD. The length of the CDR3 is 14 residues. Trimming shortened V by 3 bases and J by 4 bases, and 11 bases separated the two germline ends. The CDR3 sequence is CATSDLGGGETQYF. The CDR3 DNA reads as TGTGCCACCAGTGATCTAGGGGGTGGAGAGACCCAGTACTTC.

V usage is TRBV2 and J usage is TRBJ1-1; 10 nucleotides line up with TRBD1. The V segment lost 7 bases and the J segment 6 bases; nucleotides outside the gene matches: 5. Germline V gene lookup returns CDR1 SNHLY and CDR2 FYNNEI. This CDR3 is 13 amino acids long. CDR3 coding DNA: TGTGCCAGCAACTTGGACAGGGGGGCTGAAGCTTTCTTT. This sequence encodes CASNLDRGAEAFF.

J is TRBJ2-1 and V is TRBV4-2; 8 nucleotides align to TRBD1. Germline V gene data show CDR1 as LGHNA and CDR2 as YNFKEQ. CDR3 length equals 17 residues. V was clipped by 4 bases and J by 4 bases; unmatched bases: 12. CDR3 residues: CASSPRGRVLGYNEQFF. As DNA, the CDR3 is TGTGCCAGCAGCCCCAGGGGGCGGGTGTTGGGATACAATGAGCAGTTCTTC.

The chain links TRBV7-9 to TRBJ1-1; TRBD1 agrees at 7 bases. Germline CDR1 is SEHNR and CDR2 is FQNEAQ (reference sequence). This CDR3 comprises 13 residues. V was pared by 6 bases and J by 3 bases, with 4 bases of the junction left unmatched. The CDR3 DNA is TGTGCCAGCAGAGCGACAGGGCACACTGAAGCTTTCTTT. Encoded protein: CASRATGHTEAFF.

The V gene is TRBV19, the J gene TRBJ2-2; TRBD1 aligns across 9 bases. The germline gives CDR1 LNHDA, CDR2 SQIVND (reference sequence). The CDR3 extends over 17 amino acids. V shed 6 bases, J shed 7 bases, and the junction held 15 bases outside the gene matches. The CDR3 coding sequence is TGTGCCAGTAGCGCCGGGACAGGGAAAGGGTTTGGCGGGGAGCTGTTTTTT. It encodes CASSAGTGKGFGGELFF.

The J gene is TRBJ2-3, the V gene TRBV5-4, with 9 nucleotides matching TRBD2. Unmatched junction bases numbered 4, after V lost 1 base and J lost 4 bases. CDR3 length: 15 residues. Germline CDR1 is SGHNT and CDR2 is YYREEE (reference sequence). CDR3: CASSLPSGDADTQYF. CDR3 in DNA: TGTGCCAGCAGCTTGCCTAGCGGGGACGCAGATACGCAGTATTTT. Looking up the rest from reference TRBV5-4 and TRBJ2-3 gives the full variable domain: ETGVTQSPTHLIKTRGQQVTLRCSSQSGHNTVSWYQQALGQGPQFIFQYYREEENGRGNFPPRFSGLQFPNYSSELNVNALELDDSALYLCASSLPSGDADTQYFGPGTRLTVL.